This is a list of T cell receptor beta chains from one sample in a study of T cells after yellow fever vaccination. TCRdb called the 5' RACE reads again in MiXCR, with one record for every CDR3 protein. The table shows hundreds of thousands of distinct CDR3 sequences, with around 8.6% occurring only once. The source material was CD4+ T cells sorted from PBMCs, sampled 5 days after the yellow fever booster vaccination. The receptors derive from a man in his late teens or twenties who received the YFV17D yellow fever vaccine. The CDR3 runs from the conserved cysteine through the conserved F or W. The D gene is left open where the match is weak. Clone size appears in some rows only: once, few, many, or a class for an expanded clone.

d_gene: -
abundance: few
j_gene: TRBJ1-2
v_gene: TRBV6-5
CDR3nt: TGTGCCAGCAGCCCAGTCCCCCAGGGAGAGCTCACTGGCTACACCTTC
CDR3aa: CASSPVPQGELTGYTF

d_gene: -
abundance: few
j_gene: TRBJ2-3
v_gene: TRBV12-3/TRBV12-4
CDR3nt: TGTGCCAGCAGCCTGCCGCCGGGAGCGGTTACAGATACGCAGTATTTT
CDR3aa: CASSLPPGAVTDTQYF

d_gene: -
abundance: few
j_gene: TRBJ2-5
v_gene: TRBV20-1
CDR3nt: TGCAGTGCTAGAGGTGGAGGAGGGTGGGAGACCCAGTACTTC
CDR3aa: CSARGGGGWETQYF

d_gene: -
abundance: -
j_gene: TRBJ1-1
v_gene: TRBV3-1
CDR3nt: TGTGCCAGCAGCAAAAGTCGGAGCGGCACTGAAGCTTTCTTT
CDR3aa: CASSKSRSGTEAFF

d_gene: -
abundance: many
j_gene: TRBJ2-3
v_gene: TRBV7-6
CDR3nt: TGTGCCAGCAGCTTGGGGGGGGCTAGCACAGATACGCAGTATTTT
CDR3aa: CASSLGGASTDTQYF

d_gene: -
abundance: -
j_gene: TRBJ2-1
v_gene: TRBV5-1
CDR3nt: TGCGCCAGCAGCTCCGGAGTCCCGGGCCCCTACAATGAGCAGTTCTTC
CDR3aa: CASSSGVPGPYNEQFF

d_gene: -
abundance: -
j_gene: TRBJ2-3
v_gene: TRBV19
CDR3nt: TGTGCCAGTAGTGGGCGGGCCCGCACAGATACGCAGTATTTT
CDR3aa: CASSGRARTDTQYF

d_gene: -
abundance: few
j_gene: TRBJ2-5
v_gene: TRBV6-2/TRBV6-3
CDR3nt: TGTGCCAGCAGCCAAAGCTTCCCAGAGACCCAGTACTTC
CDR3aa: CASSQSFPETQYF

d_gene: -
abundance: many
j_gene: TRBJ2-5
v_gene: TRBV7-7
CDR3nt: TGTGCTAGCAGCTTAGATTTAGGAGAGACCCAGTACTTC
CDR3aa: CASSLDLGETQYF

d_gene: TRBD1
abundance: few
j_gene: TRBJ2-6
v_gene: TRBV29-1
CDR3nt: TGCAGCGCTGGACAGGGGGCGAGTGGCGTCCTGACTTTC
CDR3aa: CSAGQGASGVLTF

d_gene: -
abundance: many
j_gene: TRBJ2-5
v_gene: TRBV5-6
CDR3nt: TGTGCCAGCAGCTTGACGACCACCCAAGAGACCCAGTACTTC
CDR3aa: CASSLTTTQETQYF

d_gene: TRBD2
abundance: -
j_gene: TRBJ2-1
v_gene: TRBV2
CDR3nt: TGTGCCAGCAGGGTGGTAAGGACTAGCGGGTCTGGATGGTTCTTC
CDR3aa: CASRVVRTSGSGWFF

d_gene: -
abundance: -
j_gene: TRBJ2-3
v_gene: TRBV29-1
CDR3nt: TGCAGCGTTGCCCTGGGCCTCCTAATTGGCACAGATACGCAGTATTTT
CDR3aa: CSVALGLLIGTDTQYF

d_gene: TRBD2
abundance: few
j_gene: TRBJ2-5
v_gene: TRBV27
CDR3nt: TGTGCCAGCAGTTATAGAGCGGGGGGGGCTGGGACCCAGTACTTC
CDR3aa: CASSYRAGGAGTQYF

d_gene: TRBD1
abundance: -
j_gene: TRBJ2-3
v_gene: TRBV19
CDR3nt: TGTGCCAGTAGGTATGGGGACAGGGGAACAGATACGCAGTATTTT
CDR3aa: CASRYGDRGTDTQYF

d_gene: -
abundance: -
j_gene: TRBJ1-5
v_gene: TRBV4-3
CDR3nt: TGCGCCAGCAGCCAAGGACAGTTCGATCAGCCCCAGCATTTT
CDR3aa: CASSQGQFDQPQHF

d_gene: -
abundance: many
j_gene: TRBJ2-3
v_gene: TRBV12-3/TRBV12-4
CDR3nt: TGTGCCAGCAGCTTCAGGGGGGGCGATACGCAGTATTTT
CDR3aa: CASSFRGGDTQYF

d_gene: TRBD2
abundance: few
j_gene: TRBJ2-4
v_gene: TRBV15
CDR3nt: TGTGCCACCAGCAGGGGGGGGAGCAGAGATAAAAACATTCAGTACTTC
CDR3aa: CATSRGGSRDKNIQYF

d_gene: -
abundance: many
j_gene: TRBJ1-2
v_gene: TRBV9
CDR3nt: TGTGCCAGCAGCGTAGGCGGGACATCCTCAGCTAACTATGGCTACACCTTC
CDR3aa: CASSVGGTSSANYGYTF

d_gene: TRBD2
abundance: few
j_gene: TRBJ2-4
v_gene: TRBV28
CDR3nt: TGTGCCAGCAGTTTACCGACCGGGACTAGCGGGAACATTCAGTACTTC
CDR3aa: CASSLPTGTSGNIQYF

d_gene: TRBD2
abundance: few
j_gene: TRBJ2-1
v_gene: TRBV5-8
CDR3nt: TGTGCCAGCAGCTCCCGCTCCTCTAGCGGCCCCTACAATGAGCAGTTCTTC
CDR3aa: CASSSRSSSGPYNEQFF

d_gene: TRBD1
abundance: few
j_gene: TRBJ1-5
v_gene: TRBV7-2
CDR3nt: TGTGCCAGCAGCGCGACAGGGGATAGCAATCAGCCCCAGCATTTT
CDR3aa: CASSATGDSNQPQHF

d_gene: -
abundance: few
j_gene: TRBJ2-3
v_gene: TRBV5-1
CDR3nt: TGCGCCAGCAGCCAGGGGGGGGCGGAGATGGATACGCAGTATTTT
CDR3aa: CASSQGGAEMDTQYF

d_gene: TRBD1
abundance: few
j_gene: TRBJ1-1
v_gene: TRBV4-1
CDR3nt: TGCGCCAGCAGCCAAGATGTATGGGACAGGGGCACTGAAGCTTTCTTT
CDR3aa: CASSQDVWDRGTEAFF

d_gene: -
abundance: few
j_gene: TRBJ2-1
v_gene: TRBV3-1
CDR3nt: TGTGCCAGCAGCCAAGTGCAGAATGAGCAGTTCTTC
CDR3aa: CASSQVQNEQFF

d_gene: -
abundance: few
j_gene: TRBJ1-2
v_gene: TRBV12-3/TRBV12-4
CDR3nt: TGTGCCAGCAGTTTAGAGGGACTCTATGGCTACACCTTC
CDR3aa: CASSLEGLYGYTF

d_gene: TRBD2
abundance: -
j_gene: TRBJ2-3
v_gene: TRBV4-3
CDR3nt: TGCGCCAGCAGCCAACTCGCGGGGACTAGGAGCACAGATACGCAGTATTTT
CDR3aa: CASSQLAGTRSTDTQYF

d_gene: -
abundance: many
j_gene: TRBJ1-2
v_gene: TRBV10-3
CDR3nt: TGTGCCATCACTTCGGACAGAGCGGGTGGCTACACCTTC
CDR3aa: CAITSDRAGGYTF

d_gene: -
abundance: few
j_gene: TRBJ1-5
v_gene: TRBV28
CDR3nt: TGTGCCAGCAGTCAAGGTTGGAATAGCAATCAGCCCCAGCATTTT
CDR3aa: CASSQGWNSNQPQHF

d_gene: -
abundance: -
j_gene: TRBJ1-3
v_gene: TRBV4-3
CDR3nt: TGCGCCAGCAGCCGCGGAATTCAGGATTTCTCTGGAAACACCATATATTTT
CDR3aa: CASSRGIQDFSGNTIYF

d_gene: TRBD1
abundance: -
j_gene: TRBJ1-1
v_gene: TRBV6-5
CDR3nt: TGTGCCAGCAGTTCCCAGGGGGCTGGTCACACTGAAGCTTTCTTT
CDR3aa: CASSSQGAGHTEAFF

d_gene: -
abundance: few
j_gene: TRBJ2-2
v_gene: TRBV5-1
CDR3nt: TGCGCCAGCAGCCCCCGTCGTGTAGGACCGAACACCGGGGAGCTGTTTTTT
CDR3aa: CASSPRRVGPNTGELFF

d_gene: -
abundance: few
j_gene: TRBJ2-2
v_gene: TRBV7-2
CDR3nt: TGTGCCAGCAGCCCCATTTGGGGGGCCGGGGAGCTGTTTTTT
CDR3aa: CASSPIWGAGELFF

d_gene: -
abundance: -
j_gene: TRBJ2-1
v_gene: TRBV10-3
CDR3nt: TGTGCCATCAGTGAATCCCAGGGTGGAAATGAGCAGTTCTTC
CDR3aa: CAISESQGGNEQFF

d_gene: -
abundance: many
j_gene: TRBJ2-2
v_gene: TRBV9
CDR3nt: TGTGCCAGCAGTCCGCAGGGGAGCACCGGGGAGCTGTTTTTT
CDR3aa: CASSPQGSTGELFF

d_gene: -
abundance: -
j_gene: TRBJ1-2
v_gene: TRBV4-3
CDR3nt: TGCGCCAGCAGCCCAAAACGGGGGATCCTCTATGGCTACACCTTC
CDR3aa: CASSPKRGILYGYTF

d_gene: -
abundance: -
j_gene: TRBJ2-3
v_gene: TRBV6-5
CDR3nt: TGTGCCAGCAGTTACGTGGGTAGACGCACAGATACGCAGTATTTT
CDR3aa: CASSYVGRRTDTQYF

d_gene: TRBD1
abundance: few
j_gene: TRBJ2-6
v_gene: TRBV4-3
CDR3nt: TGCGCCAGCAGTCACAGGACAGGGGGTTATGGGGCCAACGTCCTGACTTTC
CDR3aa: CASSHRTGGYGANVLTF

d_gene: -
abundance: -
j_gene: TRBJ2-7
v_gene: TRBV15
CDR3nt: TGTGCCACCAGCAGAGATCTGGGGGGACGGGAGCAGTACTTC
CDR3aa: CATSRDLGGREQYF

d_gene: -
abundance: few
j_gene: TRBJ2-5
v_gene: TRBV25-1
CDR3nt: TGTGCCAGCAGTGAATTAGGCAGAGGCGAGGAGACCCAGTACTTC
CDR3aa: CASSELGRGEETQYF

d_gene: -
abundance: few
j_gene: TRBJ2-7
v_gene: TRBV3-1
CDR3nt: TGTGCCAGCAGCCAAGTTCAGGGGCCTTCAGGCGAGCAGTACTTC
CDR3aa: CASSQVQGPSGEQYF

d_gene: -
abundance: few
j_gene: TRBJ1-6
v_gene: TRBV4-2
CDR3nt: TGTGCCAGCAGCCAAGGCGGGCCAGGACAGTCACCCCTCCACTTT
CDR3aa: CASSQGGPGQSPLHF

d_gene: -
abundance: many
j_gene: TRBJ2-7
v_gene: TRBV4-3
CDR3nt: TGCGCCAGCAGCCTAGACAGATACGAGCAGTACTTC
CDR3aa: CASSLDRYEQYF

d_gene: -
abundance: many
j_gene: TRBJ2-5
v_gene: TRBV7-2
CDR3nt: TGTGCCAGCAGCTTCGTTTCAGAGACCCAGTACTTC
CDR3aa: CASSFVSETQYF

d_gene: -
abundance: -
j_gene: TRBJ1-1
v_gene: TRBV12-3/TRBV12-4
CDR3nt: TGTGCCAGCAGTTTAACAGGATATATGGCTTTCTTT
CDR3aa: CASSLTGYMAFF

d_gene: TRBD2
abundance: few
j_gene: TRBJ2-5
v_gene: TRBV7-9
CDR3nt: TGTGCCAGCAGCCGACCGGGACTAGCGGTCCAAGAGACCCAGTACTTC
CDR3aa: CASSRPGLAVQETQYF

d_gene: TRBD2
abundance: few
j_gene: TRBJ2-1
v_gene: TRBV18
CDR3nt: TGTGCCAGCTCAGATCTCCTAGCGGGAACACTCAATGAGCAGTTCTTC
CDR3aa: CASSDLLAGTLNEQFF

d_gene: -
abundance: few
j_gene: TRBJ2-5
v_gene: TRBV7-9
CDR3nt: TGTGCCAGCAGCTCGCCTAAGGGGACAGAGACCCAGTACTTC
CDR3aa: CASSSPKGTETQYF

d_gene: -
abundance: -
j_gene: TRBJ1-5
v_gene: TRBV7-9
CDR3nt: TGTGCCAGCAGCCGCAACTCTAAGCCCCAGCATTTT
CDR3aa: CASSRNSKPQHF

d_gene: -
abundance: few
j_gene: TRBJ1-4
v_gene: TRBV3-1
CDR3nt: TGTGCCAGCAGCCCGGGTGGGAAACTGTTTTTT
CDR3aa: CASSPGGKLFF